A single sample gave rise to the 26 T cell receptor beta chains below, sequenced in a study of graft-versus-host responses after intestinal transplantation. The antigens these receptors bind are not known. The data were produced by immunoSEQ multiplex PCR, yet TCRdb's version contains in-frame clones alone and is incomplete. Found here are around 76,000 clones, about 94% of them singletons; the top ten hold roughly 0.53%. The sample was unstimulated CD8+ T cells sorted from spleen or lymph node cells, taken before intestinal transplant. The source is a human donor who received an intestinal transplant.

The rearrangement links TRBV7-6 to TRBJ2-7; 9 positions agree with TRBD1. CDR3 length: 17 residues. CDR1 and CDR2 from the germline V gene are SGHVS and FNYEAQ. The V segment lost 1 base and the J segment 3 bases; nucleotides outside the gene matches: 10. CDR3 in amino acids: CASSLVAGGQGYYEQYF. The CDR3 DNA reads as TGTGCCAGCAGCTTAGTGGCCGGGGGACAGGGTTACTACGAGCAGTACTTC.

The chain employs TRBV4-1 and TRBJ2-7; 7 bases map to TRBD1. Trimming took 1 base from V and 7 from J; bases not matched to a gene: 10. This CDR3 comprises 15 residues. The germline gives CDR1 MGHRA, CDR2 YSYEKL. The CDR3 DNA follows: TGCGCCAGCAGCCAAGTTGTGACAGGGATGGATGAGCAGTACTTC. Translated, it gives CASSQVVTGMDEQYF.

The CDR3 spells CATSRVKRTGPLYGNTIYF. The CDR3 region has the DNA TGTGCCACCAGCAGAGTGAAGCGCACAGGGCCCCTTTATGGAAACACCATATATTTT. The chain joins TRBV15 to TRBJ1-3; maybe TRBD1 (6 bases). The V gene lost 1 base and the J gene lost 3 bases, with 22 bases spanning the gap. Germline V lookup: CDR1 LNHNV, CDR2 YYDKDF (reference sequence). This CDR3 contains 19 residues.

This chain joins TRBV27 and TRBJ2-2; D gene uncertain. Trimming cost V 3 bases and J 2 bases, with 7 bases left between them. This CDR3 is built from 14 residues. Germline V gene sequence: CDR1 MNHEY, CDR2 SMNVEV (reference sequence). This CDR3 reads CASSFFTNTGELFF. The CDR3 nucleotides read TGTGCCAGCAGTTTTTTCACCAACACCGGGGAGCTGTTTTTT.

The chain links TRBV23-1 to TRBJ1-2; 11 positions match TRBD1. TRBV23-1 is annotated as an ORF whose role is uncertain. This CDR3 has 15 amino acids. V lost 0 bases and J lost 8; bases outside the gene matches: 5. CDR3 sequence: CASSQSDRGLVGYTF. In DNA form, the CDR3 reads TGCGCCAGCAGTCAATCGGACAGGGGGCTTGTAGGCTACACCTTC.

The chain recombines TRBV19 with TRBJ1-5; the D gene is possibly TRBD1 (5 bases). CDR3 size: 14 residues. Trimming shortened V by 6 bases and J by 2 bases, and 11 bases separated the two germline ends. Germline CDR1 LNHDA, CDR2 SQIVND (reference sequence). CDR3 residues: CASRAARGNQPQHF. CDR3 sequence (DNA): TGTGCCAGTAGAGCAGCCAGGGGCAATCAGCCCCAGCATTTT.

Written as DNA, the CDR3 is TGTGCCAGCAGTAACACAAATACCCCTTCCTACGAGCAGTACTTC. It is translated as CASSNTNTPSYEQYF. V gene TRBV6-5 combines with J gene TRBJ2-7; no reliable D call. V dropped 5 bases and J dropped 1 base, with 15 bases sitting between them. Germline V CDR1 and CDR2: MNHEY, SVGAGI. The CDR3 length is 15 residues.

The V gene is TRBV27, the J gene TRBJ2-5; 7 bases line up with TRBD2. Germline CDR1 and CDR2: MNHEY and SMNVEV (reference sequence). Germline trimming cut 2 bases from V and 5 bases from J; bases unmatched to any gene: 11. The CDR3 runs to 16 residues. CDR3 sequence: CASSLIGGSSPETQYF. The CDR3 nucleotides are TGTGCCAGCAGTTTAATTGGCGGGAGTTCCCCGGAGACCCAGTACTTC.

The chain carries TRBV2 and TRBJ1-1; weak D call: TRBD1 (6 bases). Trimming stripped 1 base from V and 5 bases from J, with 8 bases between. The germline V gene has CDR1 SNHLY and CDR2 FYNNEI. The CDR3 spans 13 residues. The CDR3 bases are TGTGCCAGCAGTGAAGAGGGGGGAACTGAAGCTTTCTTT. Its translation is CASSEEGGTEAFF.

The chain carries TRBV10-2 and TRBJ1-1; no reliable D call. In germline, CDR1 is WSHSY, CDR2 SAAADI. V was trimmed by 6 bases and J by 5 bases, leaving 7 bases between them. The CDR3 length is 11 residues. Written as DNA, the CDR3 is TGCGCCAGCAGAAGCGGGACTGAAGCTTTCTTT. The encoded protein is CASRSGTEAFF.

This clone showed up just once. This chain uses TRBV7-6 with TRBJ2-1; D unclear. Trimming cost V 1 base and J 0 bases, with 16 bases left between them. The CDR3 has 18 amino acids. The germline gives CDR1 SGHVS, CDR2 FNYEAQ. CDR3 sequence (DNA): TGTGCCAGCAGCTTAGTTCCCGCGGCTCTTAGCTCCTACAATGAGCAGTTCTTC. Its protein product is CASSLVPAALSSYNEQFF.

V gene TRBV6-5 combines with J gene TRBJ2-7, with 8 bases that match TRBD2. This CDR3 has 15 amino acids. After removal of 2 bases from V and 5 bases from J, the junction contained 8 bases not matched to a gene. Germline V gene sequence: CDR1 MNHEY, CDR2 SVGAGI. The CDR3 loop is CASSYQPGTSDEQYF. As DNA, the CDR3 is TGTGCCAGCAGTTACCAGCCCGGGACTAGTGACGAGCAGTACTTC.

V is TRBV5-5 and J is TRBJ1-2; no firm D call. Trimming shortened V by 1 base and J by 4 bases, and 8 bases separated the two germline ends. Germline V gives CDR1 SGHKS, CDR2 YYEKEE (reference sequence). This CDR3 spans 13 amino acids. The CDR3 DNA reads TGTGCCAGCAGCTTGCCCAGAACCTATGGCTACACCTTC. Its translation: CASSLPRTYGYTF.

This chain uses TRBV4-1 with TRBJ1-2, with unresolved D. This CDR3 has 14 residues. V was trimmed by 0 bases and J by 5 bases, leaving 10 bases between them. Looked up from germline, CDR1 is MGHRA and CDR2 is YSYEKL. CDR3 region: CASSQDPEEYGYTF. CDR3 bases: TGCGCCAGCAGCCAAGATCCCGAAGAGTATGGCTACACCTTC.

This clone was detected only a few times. CDR3 nucleotides: TGCGCCAGCAGCCAAACCAGGCGGGATTTTCGTAATGAGCAGTTCTTC. Its translation: CASSQTRRDFRNEQFF. The rearrangement joins TRBV4-1 to TRBJ2-1, with a weak D call TRBD2 (6 bases). Germline V gives CDR1 MGHRA, CDR2 YSYEKL. The CDR3 is made up of 16 amino acids. Trimming shortened V by 2 bases and J by 7 bases, and 18 bases separated the two germline ends.

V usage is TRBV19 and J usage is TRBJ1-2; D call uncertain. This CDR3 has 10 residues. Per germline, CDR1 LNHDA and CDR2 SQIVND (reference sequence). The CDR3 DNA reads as TGTGGAACTTGGGACTATGGCTACACCTTC. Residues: CGTWDYGYTF.

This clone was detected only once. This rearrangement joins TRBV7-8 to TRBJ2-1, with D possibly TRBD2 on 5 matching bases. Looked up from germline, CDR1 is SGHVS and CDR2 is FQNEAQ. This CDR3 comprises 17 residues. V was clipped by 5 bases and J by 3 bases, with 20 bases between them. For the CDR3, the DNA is TGTGCCAGCAGCCGGGGTTGGCGCCAATCGGGCTACAATGAGCAGTTCTTC. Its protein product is CASSRGWRQSGYNEQFF.

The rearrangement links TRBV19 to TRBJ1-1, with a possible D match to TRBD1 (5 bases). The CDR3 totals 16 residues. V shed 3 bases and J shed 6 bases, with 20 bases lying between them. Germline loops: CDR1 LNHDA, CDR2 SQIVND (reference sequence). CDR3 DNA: TGTGCCAGTAGTATGTGGGACTCAGGAGATTCCGCTGAAGCTTTCTTT. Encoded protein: CASSMWDSGDSAEAFF.

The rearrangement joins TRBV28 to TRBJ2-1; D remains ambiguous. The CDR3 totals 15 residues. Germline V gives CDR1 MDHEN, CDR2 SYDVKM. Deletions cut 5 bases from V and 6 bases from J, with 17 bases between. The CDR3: CASSPLVSGGNEQFF. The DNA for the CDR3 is TGTGCCAGCAGTCCTCTAGTCTCCGGCGGCAATGAGCAGTTCTTC.

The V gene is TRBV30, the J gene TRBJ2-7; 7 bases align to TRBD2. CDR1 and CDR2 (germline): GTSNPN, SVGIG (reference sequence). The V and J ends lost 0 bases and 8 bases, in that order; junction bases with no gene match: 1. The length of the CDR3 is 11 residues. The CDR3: CAWSVAGQQYF. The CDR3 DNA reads TGTGCCTGGAGTGTAGCGGGACAGCAGTACTTC.

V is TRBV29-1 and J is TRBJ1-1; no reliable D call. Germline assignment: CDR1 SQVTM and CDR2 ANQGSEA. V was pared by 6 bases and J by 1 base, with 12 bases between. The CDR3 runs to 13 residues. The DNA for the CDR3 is TGCAGCGTGTTGGGTCCTGGGAACACTGAAGCTTTCTTT. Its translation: CSVLGPGNTEAFF.

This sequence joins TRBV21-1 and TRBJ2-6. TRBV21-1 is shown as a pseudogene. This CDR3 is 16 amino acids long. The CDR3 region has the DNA TGTGCCATTACGAGTTCCGGGACGGAAGGGGCCAACGTCCTGACTTTC. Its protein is CAITSSGTEGANVLTF.

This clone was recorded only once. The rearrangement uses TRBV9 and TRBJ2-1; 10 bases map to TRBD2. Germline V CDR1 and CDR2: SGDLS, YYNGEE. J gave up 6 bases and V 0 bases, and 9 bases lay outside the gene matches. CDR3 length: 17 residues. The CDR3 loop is CASSVDRRLAGVNEQFF. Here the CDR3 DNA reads TGTGCCAGCAGCGTAGATCGCCGGCTAGCGGGAGTCAATGAGCAGTTCTTC.

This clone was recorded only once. The CDR3 is CASSGASTGTYNEQFF. The CDR3 DNA sequence: TGCGCCAGCAGTGGGGCCAGTACCGGCACCTACAATGAGCAGTTCTTC. The chain employs TRBV10-1 and TRBJ2-1; no definite D call. CDR3 size: 16 residues. V lost 4 bases, J lost 2 bases, and 15 bases lay in between. Per the germline V gene, CDR1 is WNHNN and CDR2 is SYGVQD (reference sequence).

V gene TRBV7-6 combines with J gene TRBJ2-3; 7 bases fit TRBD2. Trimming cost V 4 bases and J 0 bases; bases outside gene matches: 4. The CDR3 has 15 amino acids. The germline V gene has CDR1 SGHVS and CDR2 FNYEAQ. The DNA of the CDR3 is TGTGCCAGCAGCTGGGCCGGGGGGAGCACAGATACGCAGTATTTT. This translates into CASSWAGGSTDTQYF.

In nucleotides, the CDR3 is TGTGCCTGGAGAATGACTGTTATCAGGAATTACAATGAGCAGTTCTTC. It encodes CAWRMTVIRNYNEQFF. The J gene is TRBJ2-1, the V gene TRBV30; D gene uncertain. V lost 3 bases and J lost 4, with 19 bases in between. CDR3 length: 16 residues. CDR1 GTSNPN and CDR2 SVGIG come from the germline V gene (reference sequence).